This T cell receptor (beta chain) was profiled in a study of blood T cell repertoires in COVID-19. Across the whole study: Donors in the United States, Italy and Spain gave samples during acute or convalescent COVID-19. T cells, B-cell-depleted T cells, or PBMCs provided the cDNA or gDNA that served as material.

Authors' processing steps: Amplification with reference gene primers provided the estimates of nucleated cell counts. Measured with immunoSEQ multiplex PCR; TCRdb has only the in-frame clones, and not every one. The DNA gave D and trimming, while V, J and clone size come from that table. Here the sample spans 120,000 or so clones, 82% being singletons. The CDR3 extends over 16 amino acids. Trimming at V came to 3 bases and at J to 1 base, leaving 2 bases not matched to a gene. The germline V gene has CDR1 SGHVS and CDR2 FNYEAQ. The sample comprised peripheral blood. The origin of this receptor is a woman aged 55-69 years with acute or convalescent COVID-19. V gene TRBV7-6 combines with J gene TRBJ2-5, with 13 nucleotides matching TRBD2. Here the CDR3 reads CASSFTSGGAQETQYF. The DNA of the CDR3 is TGTGCCAGCAGCTTTACTAGCGGGGGGGCCCAAGAGACCCAGTACTTC.